What follows are 7 T cell receptor beta chains derived from one specimen sequenced in a study of cytomegalovirus exposure and HLA in healthy donors. Produced via immunoSEQ multiplex PCR; TCRdb's table is partial and in-frame only. The sample lists 110,000 or so clones; approximately 94% were seen once. The sample consisted of PBMCs. The receptors derive from a woman between 18 and 29 years old in good health and CMV-seronegative.

This clone was picked up one time. Germline is not matched at one junction end, which may reflect a read error. V gene TRBV7-8 combines with J gene TRBJ1-1; tentatively, D is TRBD1 (5 bases). Germline lookup yields CDR1 SGHVS and CDR2 FQNEAQ. CDR3 length: 10 amino acids. CDR3 DNA sequence: TGTGCCAGCAGCCCCCAGGGCAGGGACTTT. This encodes CASSPQGRDF.

V and J are TRBV2 and TRBJ1-1; possible D gene TRBD1, 6 bases. The germline CDR1 and CDR2 sequences are SNHLY and FYNNEI. This CDR3 has 14 residues. Between the trimmed V and J ends, which lost 8 bases and 3 bases, there was a span of 16 bases. CDR3: CASRRDRSDTEAFF. The CDR3 nucleotides read TGTGCCAGCCGTCGAGACAGGTCAGACACTGAAGCTTTCTTT.

The chain employs TRBV28 and TRBJ2-5; a possible D gene is TRBD2 (7 bases). The CDR3 runs 14 residues. CDR1 MDHEN and CDR2 SYDVKM come from the germline V gene. V was cut by 6 bases and J by 5 bases, with 16 bases left in between. Written as DNA, the CDR3 is TGTGCCAGCAGACTCCGTGGGGGGGCGGAGACCCAGTACTTC. It codes for CASRLRGGAETQYF. The full variable domain, in which reference TRBV28 and TRBJ2-5 provide the parts outside the CDR3, is DVKVTQSSRYLVKRTGEKVFLECVQDMDHENMFWYRQDPGLGLRLIYFSYDVKMKEKGDIPEGYSVSREKKERFSLILESASTNQTSMYLCASRLRGGAETQYFGPGTRLLVL.

The V gene is TRBV29-1, the J gene TRBJ1-1; D is unresolved. Trimming left V 6 bases short and J 2 bases short, with 13 bases between. Germline lookup yields CDR1 SQVTM and CDR2 ANQGSEA. This CDR3 has 13 amino acids. The CDR3 DNA follows: TGCAGCGTGGCACGGGGTACTAACACTGAAGCTTTCTTT. Protein sequence: CSVARGTNTEAFF.

This clone was picked up one time. V gene TRBV7-9 combines with J gene TRBJ1-2; TRBD1 might be the D (6 bases). Per germline, CDR1 SEHNR and CDR2 FQNEAQ (reference sequence). V gave up 2 bases and J gave up 10 bases, with 11 bases separating them. The CDR3 length is 12 residues. This CDR3 reads CASSLPRGAYTF. The CDR3 nucleotides read TGTGCCAGCAGCTTACCCAGGGGTGCCTACACCTTC.

The chain combines TRBV11-3 with TRBJ2-2; the D gene is possibly TRBD1 (5 bases). Germline assignment: CDR1 SGHNT and CDR2 YENEEA. The CDR3 covers 15 residues. Between the trimmed V and J ends, which lost 2 bases and 4 bases, there was a span of 11 bases. The CDR3 DNA follows: TGTGCCAGCAGCTTAAGCGCAGGGCCCACCGGGGAGCTGTTTTTT. Its protein is CASSLSAGPTGELFF.

This clone was seen a single time. The chain employs TRBV2 and TRBJ1-4; TRBD1 agrees at 9 bases. This CDR3 contains 15 residues. Germline V gene lookup returns CDR1 SNHLY and CDR2 FYNNEI. The ends lost 6 bases at V and 2 bases at J; junction bases unmatched: 4. The chain's CDR3 is CASRGQGTTNEKLFF. In DNA, the CDR3 is TGTGCCAGCAGGGGACAGGGTACGACTAATGAAAAACTGTTTTTT.